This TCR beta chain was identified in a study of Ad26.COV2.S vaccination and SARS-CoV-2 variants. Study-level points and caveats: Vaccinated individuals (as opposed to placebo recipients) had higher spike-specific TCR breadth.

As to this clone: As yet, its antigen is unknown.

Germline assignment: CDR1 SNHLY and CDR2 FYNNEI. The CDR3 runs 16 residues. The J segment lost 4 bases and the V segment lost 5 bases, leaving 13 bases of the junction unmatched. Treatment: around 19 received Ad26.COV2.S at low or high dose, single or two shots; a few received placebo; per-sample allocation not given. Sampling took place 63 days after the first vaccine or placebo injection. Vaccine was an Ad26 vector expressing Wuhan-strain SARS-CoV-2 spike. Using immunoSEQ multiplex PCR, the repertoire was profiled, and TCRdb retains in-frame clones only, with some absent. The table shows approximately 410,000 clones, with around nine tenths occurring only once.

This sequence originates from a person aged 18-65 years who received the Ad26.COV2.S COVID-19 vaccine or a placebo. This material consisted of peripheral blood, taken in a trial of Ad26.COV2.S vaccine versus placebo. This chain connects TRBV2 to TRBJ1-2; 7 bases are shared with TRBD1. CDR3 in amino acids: CASSKRGGQLFYGYTF. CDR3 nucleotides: TGTGCCAGCAGTAAAAGAGGGGGACAGCTATTCTATGGCTACACCTTC.